This TCR beta chain was found in a study of cytomegalovirus exposure and HLA in healthy donors. The PCR contained 60 Vbeta and 13 Jbeta primers. Libraries were prepared by immunoSEQ multiplex PCR; TCRdb keeps only in-frame clonotypes and omits some of them. The sample includes 150,000 to 200,000 clones, about 13% of them seen just once. Germline CDR1 and CDR2: SGHRS and YFSETQ. V dropped 0 bases and J dropped 5; count of bases not matched to a gene: 2. This CDR3 comprises 15 residues. The sequence was collected from a man aged 50 to 60 in good health and CMV-seropositive. V and J are TRBV5-1 and TRBJ1-6, with 7 bases that match TRBD1. Sequencing used PBMCs. The CDR3: CASSLEQGNNSPLHF. CDR3 sequence (DNA): TGCGCCAGCAGCTTGGAACAGGGGAATAATTCACCCCTCCACTTT.